Shown below are 28 T cell receptor beta chains from a single sample sequenced in a study of a mutant IDH1 vaccine in newly diagnosed glioma. Regarding time point: week 23, last vaccination. Every single dose of the vaccine, 300 ug of mutant IDH1 20-mer peptide, came with topical imiquimod. What these receptors recognize is not known. Only in-frame clones appear in the TCRdb table, and some are missing; sequencing was by immunoSEQ multiplex PCR. The table lists approximately 79,000 clones, around 85% of them singletons. The sequences come from PBMCs, collected from a glioma patient whose treatment included an IDH1 peptide vaccine. The receptors shown here come from a woman in her forties or fifties with glioma.

The chain carries TRBV28 and TRBJ1-2; D possibly corresponds to TRBD1 (6 bases). V lost 5 bases, J lost 3 bases, and 13 bases lay in between. The germline CDR1 and CDR2 sequences are MDHEN and SYDVKM. This CDR3 region has 14 residues. The CDR3 loop is CASSQGQGHYGYTF. Here the CDR3 DNA reads TGTGCCAGCAGTCAAGGGCAGGGGCACTATGGCTACACCTTC.

The rearrangement joins TRBV9 to TRBJ1-3; tentatively, D is TRBD1 (5 bases). Germline loops: CDR1 SGDLS, CDR2 YYNGEE. V gave up 2 bases and J gave up 0 bases, with 15 bases separating them. The CDR3 extends over 17 amino acids. CDR3 sequence (DNA): TGTGCCAGCAGCGTGAGTGGTGTAGGGGACTCTGGAAACACCATATATTTT. Its protein product is CASSVSGVGDSGNTIYF.

This sequence joins TRBV27 and TRBJ1-4; the match to TRBD1 covers 11 bases. The J segment lost 8 bases and the V segment lost 2 bases, leaving 7 bases of the junction unmatched. CDR3 length equals 16 residues. Per the germline V gene, CDR1 is MNHEY and CDR2 is SMNVEV (reference sequence). As DNA, the CDR3 is TGTGCCAGCAGTTTAAGCCCGGACAGGGGGCGCGAAAAACTGTTTTTT. Residues: CASSLSPDRGREKLFF.

The chain employs TRBV11-1 and TRBJ2-6; no clear D. Germline V gene lookup returns CDR1 SGHAT and CDR2 FQDESV (reference sequence). The germline V and J ends were trimmed by 11 bases and 0 bases, with 11 bases remaining between them. The CDR3 totals 14 residues. The CDR3 here is CASRALSGANVLTF. The CDR3 DNA reads TGTGCCTCACGAGCTCTCTCTGGGGCCAACGTCCTGACTTTC.

This chain joins TRBV7-6 and TRBJ2-3; no firm D call. V lost 2 bases and J 0 bases, leaving 6 bases between the germline ends. Germline CDR1 and CDR2: SGHVS and FNYEAQ. The CDR3 spans 14 residues. CDR3 coding DNA: TGTGCCAGCAGCTTAAGAAGGAGCACAGATACGCAGTATTTT. Its translation: CASSLRRSTDTQYF.

The gene calls are TRBV19 and TRBJ2-3; D is unresolved. The CDR3 is made up of 16 amino acids. V lost 1 base and J lost 1, with 12 bases in between. Per the germline V gene, CDR1 is LNHDA and CDR2 is SQIVND (reference sequence). The CDR3: CASSIGRGVGTDTQYF. The CDR3 DNA reads TGTGCCAGTAGTATAGGAAGAGGAGTAGGCACAGATACGCAGTATTTT.

The chain joins TRBV11-2 to TRBJ2-7; D is unclear. Trimming cost V 2 bases and J 7 bases, with 9 bases left between them. CDR1 SGHAT and CDR2 FQNNGV come from the germline V gene. The length of the CDR3 is 12 residues. The CDR3 coding sequence is TGTGCCAGCAGCTTAAGGGCCGTTGAGCAGTACTTC. It encodes CASSLRAVEQYF.

J is TRBJ1-1 and V is TRBV6-1; D gene ambiguous. V was cut by 7 bases and J by 6 bases, with 12 bases left in between. The CDR3 has 12 residues. Germline values: CDR1 MNHNS, CDR2 SASEGT. CDR3 nucleotides: TGTGCCAGCATGGATCGGGGTCCTGAAGCTTTCTTT. Residues: CASMDRGPEAFF.

The V call is TRBV9, the J call TRBJ1-2; unclear D gene. Trimming left V 4 bases short and J 4 bases short, with 20 bases between. This CDR3 has 16 amino acids. Germline V gene data show CDR1 as SGDLS and CDR2 as YYNGEE. The CDR3 DNA reads TGTGCCAGCAGCCCTTGGGCGGGAGCTCCTTCCTATGGCTACACCTTC. The encoded protein is CASSPWAGAPSYGYTF.

The rearrangement links TRBV4-2 to TRBJ1-1; D is undetermined. The CDR3 contains 15 residues. Trimming removed 0 bases at V and 1 base at J, with 9 bases between. Germline V gene sequence: CDR1 LGHNA, CDR2 YNFKEQ. CDR3: CASSQEPPTNTEAFF. Written as DNA, the CDR3 is TGTGCCAGCAGCCAAGAGCCACCCACGAACACTGAAGCTTTCTTT.

The chain joins TRBV9 to TRBJ1-1, with a tentative D call TRBD1 (5 bases). This CDR3 spans 15 amino acids. V dropped 0 bases and J dropped 4 bases, with 13 bases sitting between them. Germline V gene data show CDR1 as SGDLS and CDR2 as YYNGEE. This CDR3 reads CASSVEGAGSTEAFF. The CDR3 DNA follows: TGTGCCAGCAGCGTAGAAGGAGCAGGGAGCACTGAAGCTTTCTTT.

CDR3 nucleotides: TGCAGCGTTGAACCGGCCCGCGGGAGTAATGCCGGGGAGCTGTTTTTT. Translating it yields CSVEPARGSNAGELFF. The chain joins TRBV29-1 to TRBJ2-2; 7 positions agree with TRBD2. Looked up from germline, CDR1 is SQVTM and CDR2 is ANQGSEA. The CDR3 is 16 residues long. The junction had 12 bases not matched to a gene; V was cut back by 2 bases and J by 6 bases.

With respect to this clone: The junction departs from germline at one end; a sequencing error may be responsible. The chain joins TRBV7-7 to TRBJ2-2, with 10 bases identical to TRBD2. The CDR3 has 21 residues. Germline V lookup: CDR1 SSHAT, CDR2 FNYEAQ (reference sequence). CDR3 region: CASSLEPPYRSSGSYTGELFF. The DNA for the CDR3 is TGTGCTAGCAGCTTAGAGCCCCCCTATCGCTCTAGCGGGAGCTACACCGGGGAGCTGTTTTTT.

V and J are TRBV10-3 and TRBJ2-5; 11 bases align to TRBD2. The closer fit of TRBJ2-7 to the DNA end suggests the J call may be wrong. Per germline, CDR1 ENHRY and CDR2 SYGVKD. The CDR3 loop spans 16 amino acids. CDR3 protein: CAITGGLAAAGYEQYF. CDR3 in DNA: TGTGCCATCACGGGGGGACTAGCGGCAGCCGGCTACGAGCAGTACTTC.

The chain links TRBV2 to TRBJ1-1, with D perhaps matching TRBD1 (6 bases). This CDR3 is built from 15 residues. The V and J ends lost 1 base and 0 bases respectively, with 9 bases between them. CDR1 is SNHLY, CDR2 FYNNEI, per germline. As DNA, the CDR3 is TGTGCCAGCAGTGAAGACAGGGCTATGAACACTGAAGCTTTCTTT. Protein: CASSEDRAMNTEAFF. The full variable domain, its missing parts supplied by reference TRBV2 and TRBJ1-1, is EPEVTQTPSHQVTQMGQEVILRCVPISNHLYFYWYRQILGQKVEFLVSFYNNEISEKSEIFDDQFSVERPDGSNFTLKIRSTKLEDSAMYFCASSEDRAMNTEAFFGQGTRLTVV.

The V gene is TRBV27, the J gene TRBJ2-3, with 12 nucleotides matching TRBD2. V lost 3 bases and J lost 5; bases outside the gene matches: 3. From germline, CDR1 is MNHEY and CDR2 SMNVEV (reference sequence). The CDR3 spans 15 residues. CDR3 DNA sequence: TGTGCCAGCAGTTTCATGGGACTAGCGGGAGATACGCAGTATTTT. It encodes CASSFMGLAGDTQYF.

V gene TRBV5-1 combines with J gene TRBJ2-3; 10 bases fit TRBD2. This CDR3 is 15 amino acids long. Germline lookup yields CDR1 SGHRS and CDR2 YFSETQ. Trimming at V came to 4 bases and at J to 2 bases, leaving 4 bases not matched to a gene. The CDR3 here is CASSLAGDPTDTQYF. The DNA of the CDR3 is TGCGCCAGCAGCCTAGCGGGAGACCCCACAGATACGCAGTATTTT.

J is TRBJ1-2 and V is TRBV7-9; D uncertain. V was cut by 5 bases and J by 6 bases, with 10 bases left in between. The CDR3 is 12 amino acids. Germline V gives CDR1 SEHNR, CDR2 FQNEAQ (reference sequence). CDR3 residues: CASSLGQHGYTF. The CDR3, as DNA: TGTGCCAGCAGCCTCGGGCAGCATGGCTACACCTTC.

This clone was seen a handful of times. This chain links TRBV11-2 with TRBJ2-1, with TRBD2 as a possible D gene (6 bases). This CDR3 has 16 amino acids. Germline V gene lookup returns CDR1 SGHAT and CDR2 FQNNGV. Trimming pared 1 base from V and 8 bases from J, leaving 18 bases between. The DNA for the CDR3 is TGTGCCAGCAGCTTAGTAAACCGGGGAGGACCAGATGAGCAGTTCTTC. This translates into CASSLVNRGGPDEQFF. Full variable domain (remainder filled in from reference TRBV11-2 and TRBJ2-1): EAGVAQSPRYKIIEKRQSVAFWCNPISGHATLYWYQQILGQGPKLLIQFQNNGVVDDSQLPKDRFSAERLKGVDSTLKIQPAKLEDSAVYLCASSLVNRGGPDEQFFGPGTRLTVL.

The V and J genes are TRBV29-1 and TRBJ2-3, with a possible D match to TRBD2 (5 bases). Germline loops: CDR1 SQVTM, CDR2 ANQGSEA. This CDR3 comprises 11 residues. The ends were cut back, 7 bases at V and 4 bases at J, with 9 bases in the middle. The CDR3 here is CSGQEADTQYF. The CDR3 DNA sequence: TGCAGCGGCCAGGAGGCAGATACGCAGTATTTT.

The chain uses TRBV19 and TRBJ2-3; the D gene is possibly TRBD2 (5 bases). V lost 5 bases and J 1 base, leaving 13 bases between the germline ends. The CDR3 is made up of 15 amino acids. Germline CDR1 is LNHDA and CDR2 is SQIVND (reference sequence). CDR3 DNA: TGTGCCAGTAGTTCCTCGGGAAGGGGCACAGATACGCAGTATTTT. It codes for CASSSSGRGTDTQYF.

The gene calls are TRBV19 and TRBJ1-5, with D unclear. The V gene's germline CDR1 is LNHDA and CDR2 SQIVND (reference sequence). V dropped 5 bases and J dropped 2 bases, with 10 bases sitting between them. CDR3 length equals 14 residues. The DNA for the CDR3 is TGTGCCAGTAGTTCTACATCGGGCAATCAGCCCCAGCATTTT. The encoded protein is CASSSTSGNQPQHF.

This clone was seen just once. V usage is TRBV30 and J usage is TRBJ2-7, with D tentatively TRBD2 (6 bases). CDR1 is GTSNPN and CDR2 is SVGIG in the germline V gene (reference sequence). The CDR3 sequence is 12 residues long. V lost 2 bases and J lost 12, with 17 bases in between. The CDR3, as DNA: TGTGCCTGGAGTCAAACAAGGAGGGCGCGGTACTTC. It yields the protein CAWSQTRRARYF.

This sequence joins TRBV2 and TRBJ1-2, with D hard to call. With 1 base removed from V and 4 bases from J, the gap between germline ends came to 13 bases. Germline loops: CDR1 SNHLY, CDR2 FYNNEI. CDR3 length: 15 amino acids. The CDR3 loop reads CASSEVGRSFYGYTF. The CDR3 region has the DNA TGTGCCAGCAGTGAAGTCGGCAGGAGCTTCTATGGCTACACCTTC.

This chain connects TRBV11-2 to TRBJ2-7; TRBD1 matches at 9 bases. There are 15 residues in the CDR3. CDR1 SGHAT and CDR2 FQNNGV come from the germline V gene. Trimming cost V 6 bases and J 1 base; bases outside gene matches: 7. The CDR3 nucleotides read TGTGCCAGCAGGCATCCCGGGACAGGGTCCTACGAGCAGTACTTC. Protein sequence: CASRHPGTGSYEQYF.

The chain uses TRBV5-5 and TRBJ2-1; TRBD1 matches at 12 bases. This CDR3 spans 14 amino acids. Germline V lookup: CDR1 SGHKS, CDR2 YYEKEE (reference sequence). Germline trimming cut 4 bases from V and 9 bases from J; bases unmatched to any gene: 5. CDR3 nucleotides: TGTGCCAGCAGCACGGGACAGGGGGCAAGTGAGCAGTTCTTC. Its protein product is CASSTGQGASEQFF.

The chain employs TRBV18 and TRBJ1-5; a possible D gene is TRBD1 (5 bases). V dropped 8 bases and J dropped 2 bases, with 7 bases sitting between them. CDR3 length: 12 residues. CDR1 and CDR2 from the germline V gene are KGHSH and LQKENI. As DNA, the CDR3 is TGTGCCAGCACAGGAGGCAATCAGCCCCAGCATTTT. Its translation is CASTGGNQPQHF.

The V call is TRBV6-6, the J call TRBJ2-3; 8 bases agree with TRBD1. CDR1 and CDR2 from the germline V gene are MNHNY and SVGAGI (reference sequence). With 5 bases clipped from V and 2 bases from J, the junction kept 6 bases outside the gene matches. The CDR3 covers 15 residues. DNA for the CDR3: TGTGCCAGCAGTGGACCGGGACAGGACACAGATACGCAGTATTTT. This gives the protein CASSGPGQDTDTQYF.